This T cell receptor beta chain is from a study of sequential checkpoint blockade in melanoma. The CDR3 is 12 residues long. Germline-derived CDR1 and CDR2 are SGHDT and YYEEEE. Trimming shortened V by 2 bases and J by 4 bases, and 7 bases separated the two germline ends. The treatment was: randomized to nivolumab then ipilimumab (arm A) or the reverse (arm B). The protocol was immunoSEQ multiplex PCR, while the TCRdb copy is restricted to in-frame clones and leaves out a portion. The profile shows several thousand clones, around three fifths of them singletons. The sequenced sample was CD8+ T cells sorted from blood (inferred from file names), obtained from a patient given nivolumab and ipilimumab in sequence. The TCR was taken from a human donor with melanoma. The chain recombines TRBV5-6 with TRBJ2-7; D possibly corresponds to TRBD2 (5 bases). CDR3 nucleotides: TGTGCCAGCAGCTTCGGGGAGTACGAGCAGTACTTC. Translating it yields CASSFGEYEQYF.